The 9 T cell receptor beta chains given below trace back to one sample, sequenced in a study of tissue T cells after allogeneic stem cell transplantation. Time point defined: mouse harvest day 14 after allogeneic transplant. Mouse grafts combined 10^7 T-cell-depleted bone marrow cells with 10^6 splenic CD5+ T cells. TCRdb keeps only in-frame clones here, not all; method: immunoSEQ multiplex PCR. The table shows about 3,000 clones, with around 40% occurring only once. The sequencing input was gut tissue. Receptor source: a female BALB/c mouse given C57BL/6 T cells with graft-versus-host disease after an allogeneic hematopoietic cell transplant.

This clone turned up a few times. Mouse germline and gene names are used. The read comes to an end 1 residue before the CDR3 does, leaving the germline J gene to fill in the end. The chain joins TRBV24 to TRBJ1-3; D perhaps matches TRBD1 (5 bases). Germline assignment: CDR1 KGHTA and CDR2 FRNEEI. V shed 0 bases and J shed 0 bases, with 9 bases lying between them. There are 16 residues in the CDR3. The sequenced part of the CDR3 DNA is TGTGCCAGCAGTCTGTATTGGGGGGGTTCTGGAAATACGCTCTAT. Its translation: CASSLYWGGSGNTLY. The entire CDR3 reads CASSLYWGGSGNTLYF.

Concerning this clone: Each gene name is a mouse one. Sequencing ends 1 residue short of the CDR3 end; the germline J gene provides the rest. The gene calls are TRBV3 and TRBJ2-4, with D perhaps matching TRBD2 (5 bases). This CDR3 contains 14 residues. Germline CDR1 reads SNHLY; CDR2 reads FYNGKV (reference sequence). V lost 3 bases and J 4 bases, leaving 11 bases between the germline ends. Partial CDR3 DNA: TGTGCCAGCAGCTTTGGGCTGGGAGAAAACACCTTGTAC. Translation: CASSFGLGENTLY. The whole CDR3 protein reads CASSFGLGENTLYF.

Regarding this clone: Germline and genes here are mouse. The read ends 1 residue shy of where the CDR3 ends; the end is completed using the germline J gene. This chain uses TRBV26 with TRBJ1-4; D is possibly TRBD1 (5 bases). CDR3 length: 14 amino acids. Germline loops: CDR1 KGHPV, CDR2 FQNQEV (reference sequence). V was trimmed by 6 bases and J by 1 base, leaving 9 bases between them. The CDR3 spells CASSGHPSNERLFF. CDR3 DNA, as far as it was read: TGTGCCAGCAGCGGACATCCTTCCAACGAAAGATTATTT.

This clone was recorded once. Each gene name is a mouse one. The observed sequence ends 1 residue before the CDR3 terminus, with the missing tail filled in from the germline J gene. The chain carries TRBV12-1 and TRBJ2-7; 10 nucleotides agree with TRBD1. V was clipped by 4 bases and J by 2 bases; unmatched bases: 4. Germline loops: CDR1 SGHSN, CDR2 HYEKVE. The CDR3 is made up of 14 amino acids. Incomplete CDR3 DNA: TGTGCCAGCTCCCCGGGACAGGGGACCTATGAACAGTAC. Amino acids: CASSPGQGTYEQY. The whole CDR3 sequence is CASSPGQGTYEQYF.

This clone appeared once. Genes and germline come from the mouse. The sequenced fragment ends 1 residue before the CDR3 boundary, so the rest is inferred from the germline J gene. The chain employs TRBV23 and TRBJ1-1. Germline V gene lookup returns CDR1 KGHTA and CDR2 FQNQQP. This CDR3 has 11 amino acids. CDR3 loop: CSSSQNTEVFF. The part of the CDR3 DNA that was read is TGCTCCAGCAGTCAAAACACAGAAGTCTTC.

About this clone: Genes and germline are mouse. The read terminates 1 residue ahead of where the CDR3 ends, so the germline J gene completes it. The chain combines TRBV13-2 with TRBJ2-1; TRBD2 aligns across 9 bases. Trimming at V came to 0 bases and at J to 3 bases, leaving 4 bases not matched to a gene. The CDR3 extends over 16 amino acids. Germline V lookup: CDR1 NNHNN, CDR2 SYGAGS (reference sequence). CDR3: CASGDGWGGAYAEQFF. The DNA read from the CDR3 is TGTGCCAGCGGTGATGGGTGGGGGGGCGCCTATGCTGAGCAGTTC.

On this clone: Gene names and germline refer to mouse. From the germline J gene comes the end of the CDR3, since the read stops 1 residue before it. The gene calls are TRBV26 and TRBJ2-2, with D tentatively TRBD1 (7 bases). Germline V gene data show CDR1 as KGHPV and CDR2 as FQNQEV (reference sequence). This CDR3 region has 15 residues. With 2 bases removed from V and 3 bases from J, the gap between germline ends came to 10 bases. The sequenced CDR3 bases are TGTGCCAGCAGTCTGGGCAGGGGGGACACCGGGCAGCTCTAC. Encoded protein: CASSLGRGDTGQLY. The full CDR3 protein reads CASSLGRGDTGQLYF.

Only one count was recorded for this clone. All gene names here are mouse names. The CDR3 is cut off 1 residue early in the read; its end comes from the germline J gene. This rearrangement joins TRBV26 to TRBJ2-5, with 12 bases lining up with TRBD2. The trim removed 4 bases at V and 6 bases at J, leaving 2 bases unmatched. CDR1 KGHPV and CDR2 FQNQEV come from the germline V gene (reference sequence). This CDR3 contains 14 residues. The sequenced CDR3 bases are TGTGCCAGCAGTCGGACTGGGGGGGGGGACACCCAGTAC. Its protein product is CASSRTGGGDTQY. The entire CDR3 reads CASSRTGGGDTQYF.

This clone has more than one count but fewer than ten. Mouse germline and gene names are used. The CDR3 is cut off 1 residue early in the read; its end comes from the germline J gene. The rearrangement links TRBV26 to TRBJ2-4, with no clear D. This CDR3 is 12 amino acids long. CDR1 and CDR2 (germline): KGHPV, FQNQEV (reference sequence). With 4 bases removed from V and 3 bases from J, the gap between germline ends came to 5 bases. This CDR3 is CASSQLQNTLYF. CDR3 DNA, as far as it was read: TGTGCCAGCAGTCAACTCCAAAACACCTTGTAC. Supplemented by reference TRBV26 and TRBJ2-4, the full variable domain reads NSKVIQTPRYLVKGQGQKAKMRCIPEKGHPVVFWYQQNKNNEFKFLINFQNQEVLQQIDMTEKRFSAECPSNSPCSLEIQSSEAGDSALYLCASSQLQNTLYFGAGTRLSVL.